This note documents a single TCR beta chain sequence. Germline V gives CDR1 KGHDR, CDR2 SFDVKD. This CDR3 has 16 residues. Trimming pared 3 bases from V and 0 bases from J, leaving 11 bases between. The sample belongs to a study of T cell responses to AZD1222 COVID-19 vaccine. Repertoires were generated with immunoSEQ multiplex PCR, while TCRdb's copy carries only in-frame clones and drops some. The sample contains 100,000 to 150,000 clones, about nine tenths of which appear only once. The chain joins TRBV24-1 to TRBJ1-5; D unresolved. This TCR came from an adult in good health. The sequencing used peripheral blood, collected on day 0 of MenACWY control vaccination. The CDR3, as DNA: TGTGCCACCAGTGATCTTGGAGGACTTAGCAATCAGCCCCAGCATTTT. It is translated as CATSDLGGLSNQPQHF.